The 17 T cell receptor beta chains below were found in one sample sequenced in a study of shared clonotypes between healthy human individuals. The data were produced by immunoSEQ multiplex PCR, yet TCRdb's version contains in-frame clones alone and is incomplete. The data show about 480,000 clones, 75% to 80% seen once. The source material was PBMCs. Receptors were obtained from a woman aged 40 to 50 in good health. Some clones in this sample may be carry-over from other donors' samples.

This clone was found a few times. The V gene is TRBV6-1, the J gene TRBJ2-7, with D unclear. Trimming removed 8 bases at V and 0 bases at J, with 17 bases between. The CDR3 contains 15 residues. The germline V gene has CDR1 MNHNS and CDR2 SASEGT. The chain's CDR3 is CASLDRSDISYEQYF. DNA for the CDR3: TGTGCCAGCTTAGACCGGAGCGATATCTCCTACGAGCAGTACTTC.

V and J are TRBV21-1 and TRBJ2-7; whether TRBD2, the table's D call, matches the DNA was not checked. TRBV21-1 is labeled a pseudogene. The CDR3 runs 14 residues. CDR3 sequence (DNA): TGTGCCAGCAGCATCCCCGGGAGGGCCGGAGAGCAGTACTTC. Translation: CASSIPGRAGEQYF.

The rearrangement joins TRBV27 to TRBJ2-4; 12 bases are a match to TRBD2. The CDR3 is made up of 17 amino acids. Trimming at V came to 5 bases and at J to 2 bases, leaving 7 bases not matched to a gene. CDR1 MNHEY and CDR2 SMNVEV come from the germline V gene (reference sequence). This chain's CDR3 is CASSPRTSGTPKNIQYF. The CDR3 DNA reads TGTGCCAGCAGTCCCCGGACTAGCGGGACTCCCAAAAACATTCAGTACTTC.

The J gene is TRBJ2-5, the V gene TRBV5-1; D possibly corresponds to TRBD2 (6 bases). This CDR3 contains 16 residues. Germline CDR1 is SGHRS and CDR2 is YFSETQ. The germline V and J ends were trimmed by 2 bases and 3 bases, with 17 bases remaining between them. The CDR3, as DNA: TGCGCCAGCAGCTTTGGAGGGGCGGGTGCAGAAGAGACCCAGTACTTC. It yields the protein CASSFGGAGAEETQYF.

The V and J genes are TRBV18 and TRBJ2-7; 9 bases fit TRBD2. This CDR3 comprises 18 residues. V shed 1 base and J 0 bases; nucleotides not matched to a gene: 10. From germline, CDR1 is KGHSH and CDR2 LQKENI. CDR3 nucleotide sequence: TGTGCCAGCTCACCACTGGGCCTCCTAGCGGGGACCTCCTACGAGCAGTACTTC. Its protein is CASSPLGLLAGTSYEQYF.

The gene calls are TRBV19 and TRBJ1-1; D ambiguous. V was shortened by 1 base and J by 1 base, with 4 bases between the two germline ends. The germline V gene has CDR1 LNHDA and CDR2 SQIVND (reference sequence). The length of the CDR3 is 13 residues. DNA of the CDR3: TGTGCCAGTAGTATAGTGGCGAACACTGAAGCTTTCTTT. Translation: CASSIVANTEAFF.

The chain links TRBV4-1 to TRBJ2-7; D is possibly TRBD1 (6 bases). This CDR3 is 16 amino acids long. V shed 0 bases and J shed 0 bases, with 12 bases lying between them. Germline V gives CDR1 MGHRA, CDR2 YSYEKL. The CDR3: CASSQDRGGSSYEQYF. CDR3 nucleotides: TGCGCCAGCAGCCAAGATCGAGGGGGTAGCTCCTACGAGCAGTACTTC.

J is TRBJ2-2 and V is TRBV5-1; 11 bases are shared with TRBD2. Per germline, CDR1 SGHRS and CDR2 YFSETQ. V trimming: 4 bases; J trimming: 4 bases; junction bases outside the gene matches: 9. This CDR3 is built from 17 residues. The DNA for the CDR3 is TGCGCCAGCAGCAAAATCCTAGCGGGAGGTTCCACCGGGGAGCTGTTTTTT. Translating gives CASSKILAGGSTGELFF.

This clone was seen many times. The chain couples TRBV7-3 to TRBJ2-5, with D possibly TRBD1 on 7 matching bases. There are 13 residues in the CDR3. The germline V gene has CDR1 SGHTA and CDR2 FQGTGA. V lost 5 bases and J lost 3, with 10 bases in between. The CDR3 nucleotides are TGTGCCAGCAGCCGCGGGACAGAAGAGACCCAGTACTTC. It encodes CASSRGTEETQYF.

This chain joins TRBV5-6 and TRBJ1-2; TRBD1 matches at 8 bases. The CDR3 spans 15 residues. Germline trimming cut 4 bases from V and 5 bases from J; bases unmatched to any gene: 10. Germline V gene sequence: CDR1 SGHDT, CDR2 YYEEEE. CDR3 DNA sequence: TGTGCCAGCAGCCTGGGACAGGTCCGAGGGTATGGCTACACCTTC. As protein: CASSLGQVRGYGYTF.

The genes are TRBV19 and TRBJ1-4, with D unresolved. This CDR3 is 13 amino acids long. Per germline, CDR1 LNHDA and CDR2 SQIVND (reference sequence). Trimming removed 6 bases from V and 5 bases from J, with 10 bases in between. CDR3 residues: CASRQAINEKLFF. The CDR3 nucleotides are TGTGCCAGTAGGCAGGCAATAAATGAAAAACTGTTTTTT.

The chain couples TRBV28 to TRBJ2-7; 7 nucleotides line up with TRBD1. The length of the CDR3 is 17 residues. Per germline, CDR1 MDHEN and CDR2 SYDVKM. V lost 2 bases to trimming and J lost 3 bases; unmatched junction nucleotides: 13. For the CDR3, the DNA is TGTGCCAGCAGTTTAAGTGGGTACGACAGGGTAATCTACGAGCAGTACTTC. As protein: CASSLSGYDRVIYEQYF.

V gene TRBV27 combines with J gene TRBJ2-2, with 15 bases aligning to TRBD2. V was pared by 5 bases and J by 7 bases, with 11 bases of the junction left unmatched. From germline, CDR1 is MNHEY and CDR2 SMNVEV (reference sequence). The CDR3 runs to 18 residues. The CDR3, as DNA: TGTGCCAGCAGTCCTCGCGGACTAGCGGGAGGGCAGGACGGGGAGCTGTTTTTT. Translation gives CASSPRGLAGGQDGELFF.

The CDR3 nucleotides read TGCGCCAGCAGCCAACCACGGGAACCCCACAATGAGCAGTTCTTC. Residues: CASSQPREPHNEQFF. The V and J genes are TRBV4-1 and TRBJ2-1, with D perhaps matching TRBD2 (5 bases). Germline V gene lookup returns CDR1 MGHRA and CDR2 YSYEKL. The length of the CDR3 is 15 residues. Trimming shortened V by 2 bases and J by 5 bases, and 13 bases separated the two germline ends.

This clone was picked up a small number of times. V and J are TRBV19 and TRBJ2-5; 7 nucleotides line up with TRBD1. This CDR3 spans 15 amino acids. After removal of 3 bases from V and 1 base from J, the junction contained 5 bases not matched to a gene. Looked up from germline, CDR1 is LNHDA and CDR2 is SQIVND (reference sequence). Here the CDR3 DNA reads TGTGCCAGTAGTATTGGGACAGCCATCCAAGAGACCCAGTACTTC. The encoded protein is CASSIGTAIQETQYF.

In the case of this clone: A read error may explain this, as a much larger clone is one base away. The V and J genes are TRBV28 and TRBJ1-2; D is possibly TRBD1 (6 bases). Trimming pared 5 bases from V and 4 bases from J, leaving 11 bases between. The CDR3 length is 13 residues. The germline gives CDR1 MDHEN, CDR2 SYDVKM. The CDR3 spells CASSPDSLYGYTF. For the CDR3, the DNA is TGTGCCAGCAGTCCGGACAGCCTCTATGGCTACACCTTC.

The V and J genes are TRBV4-2 and TRBJ2-1; no reliable D call. The CDR3 is 18 amino acids. The V and J ends lost 0 bases and 2 bases respectively, with 17 bases between them. CDR1 LGHNA and CDR2 YNFKEQ come from the germline V gene. The CDR3 sequence: CASSQDLGAPGAYNEQFF. CDR3 in DNA: TGTGCCAGCAGCCAAGATCTCGGCGCGCCTGGGGCCTACAATGAGCAGTTCTTC.